The present T cell receptor beta chain was sequenced within a study of Ad26.COV2.S vaccination and SARS-CoV-2 variants. Treatment: about 20 received Ad26.COV2.S at low or high dose, single or two shots; roughly five received placebo; per-sample allocation not given. Samples came from day 63 after the first vaccine or placebo injection. A Boston adult aged 18-55 years was the donor. Assay used: immunoSEQ multiplex PCR; TCRdb lists only in-frame clones, some missing. The sample holds hundreds of thousands of clones, around nine tenths seen once. The CDR3 length is 13 residues. Trimming pared 5 bases from V and 1 base from J, leaving 8 bases between. Germline V lookup: CDR1 SEHNR, CDR2 FQNEAQ (reference sequence).

The sequence was obtained from a person aged 18 to 59 who received the Ad26.COV2.S COVID-19 vaccine or a placebo. J is TRBJ1-1 and V is TRBV7-9, with D unresolved. The input for sequencing was peripheral blood, taken in a trial of Ad26.COV2.S vaccine versus placebo. CDR3 nucleotide sequence: TGTGCCAGCAGCCCCCCAGCGAACACTGAAGCTTTCTTT. It codes for CASSPPANTEAFF.